This entry lists 8 T cell receptor beta chains sequenced from one sample in a study of T cells after posttransplantation cyclophosphamide. Profiled with immunoSEQ multiplex PCR; TCRdb holds only in-frame clones, not every one. The sample offers around 35,000 clones and no singletons, the top ten holding roughly 6.4%. The sequenced material came from PBMCs. The receptors come from a man aged 25 to 40 in good health and a related stem cell transplant donor.

This clone was detected many times. This chain connects TRBV6-2 or TRBV6-3 to TRBJ2-3; maybe TRBD1 (5 bases). The CDR3 consists of 13 residues. Germline lookup yields CDR1 MNHEY and CDR2 SVGEGT. The V end lost 6 bases, the J end lost 7 bases, and 14 bases lay between the germline ends. CDR3 coding DNA: TGTGCCAGCAGCCAGGGAACAAGGCATACGCAGTATTTT. Translating gives CASSQGTRHTQYF.

This clone appeared many times. The chain couples TRBV6-5 to TRBJ1-4, with 7 bases aligning to TRBD1. This CDR3 comprises 13 residues. The germline V gene encodes CDR1 MNHEY and CDR2 SVGAGI. The trim removed 6 bases at V and 6 bases at J, leaving 4 bases unmatched. The CDR3 spells CASRQGSYEKLFF. CDR3 nucleotides: TGTGCCAGCAGACAGGGGTCATATGAAAAACTGTTTTTT.

This clone was recorded at least ten times. The J gene is TRBJ2-3, the V gene TRBV7-2; 13 positions agree with TRBD2. The CDR3 runs 16 residues. Germline CDR1 reads SGHTA; CDR2 reads FQGNSA. The junction had 4 bases not matched to a gene; V was cut back by 1 base and J by 6 bases. CDR3 region: CASSLGGLAGVDTQYF. Written as DNA, the CDR3 is TGTGCCAGCAGCTTAGGTGGACTAGCGGGGGTTGATACGCAGTATTTT.

Ten or more counts support this clone. The genes are TRBV10-1 and TRBJ2-2, with D possibly being TRBD1 or TRBD2 (7 bases each). V lost 3 bases to trimming and J lost 0 bases, with 11 bases between them. The length of the CDR3 is 16 residues. The germline gives CDR1 WNHNN, CDR2 SYGVQD (reference sequence). The CDR3 sequence: CASSEGRGPNTGELFF. The CDR3 DNA follows: TGCGCCAGCAGTGAAGGGAGGGGGCCGAACACCGGGGAGCTGTTTTTT.

The J gene is TRBJ1-2, the V gene TRBV7-2; the D is unclear. Looked up from germline, CDR1 is SGHTA and CDR2 is FQGNSA. This CDR3 region has 15 residues. V lost 1 base and J 5 bases, leaving 14 bases between the germline ends. The CDR3 region is CASSLGSPPLYGYTF. The CDR3 DNA reads as TGTGCCAGCAGCTTAGGTTCCCCTCCCCTTTATGGCTACACCTTC.

This clone was recorded many times. The V and J genes are TRBV7-3 and TRBJ2-1; 10 bases agree with TRBD2. The CDR3 sequence is 16 residues long. Germline values: CDR1 SGHTA, CDR2 FQGTGA. Trimming at V came to 4 bases and at J to 6 bases, leaving 9 bases not matched to a gene. The CDR3 sequence: CASSSQTLAGVNEQFF. Written as DNA, the CDR3 is TGTGCCAGCAGCTCCCAGACGCTAGCGGGAGTCAATGAGCAGTTCTTC.

This clone was seen at least ten times. V gene TRBV13 combines with J gene TRBJ2-4, with a weak D call TRBD2 (5 bases). V was clipped by 3 bases and J by 0 bases, with 9 bases between them. Germline-derived CDR1 and CDR2 are PRHDT and FYEKMQ (reference sequence). The CDR3 covers 15 residues. The CDR3 nucleotides are TGTGCCAGCAGCTTCGGAGGACTAGCCAAAAACATTCAGTACTTC. This sequence encodes CASSFGGLAKNIQYF.

In this sample, this clone turned up many times. This chain joins TRBV6-5 and TRBJ1-2; unclear D gene. V lost 4 bases and J lost 7, with 10 bases in between. Germline V gives CDR1 MNHEY, CDR2 SVGAGI. The length of the CDR3 is 12 residues. DNA for the CDR3: TGTGCCAGCAGTTCCACCCAGGCTGGCTACACCTTC. It specifies CASSSTQAGYTF.